This T cell receptor beta chain was documented in a study of T cells after yellow fever vaccination. Study in general: With SMART-Seq v4 Ultra Low Input, the fractions containing low cell numbers were prepared. General observations from the study: A small proportion of clonotypes was detected in both the CD4 and CD8 compartments. A large majority of primary-vaccination clones showed up again after the booster (96% CD4, around 90% CD8).

The CDR3 extends over 13 amino acids. With 6 bases removed from V and 6 bases from J, the gap between germline ends came to 12 bases. This clonotype was counted many times. Its antigen is unknown. Generation of TCR cDNA used 5'RACE template switching (which added a universal primer site and UMIs). Each CDR3 protein gets one entry after TCRdb re-called the 5' RACE reads with MiXCR. The sample has 200,000 to 250,000 distinct CDR3 sequences; about 7.1% are singletons. The sequence came from a man younger than 40 who received the YFV17D yellow fever vaccine. The sample consisted of CD4+ T cells sorted from PBMCs, taken 15 days after the yellow fever booster vaccination. This chain connects TRBV12-3 or TRBV12-4 to TRBJ1-5, with a tentative D call TRBD1 (5 bases). The CDR3 sequence is CASSPAQGQPQHF. The CDR3 DNA follows: TGTGCCAGCAGCCCCGCCCAGGGTCAGCCCCAGCATTTT.